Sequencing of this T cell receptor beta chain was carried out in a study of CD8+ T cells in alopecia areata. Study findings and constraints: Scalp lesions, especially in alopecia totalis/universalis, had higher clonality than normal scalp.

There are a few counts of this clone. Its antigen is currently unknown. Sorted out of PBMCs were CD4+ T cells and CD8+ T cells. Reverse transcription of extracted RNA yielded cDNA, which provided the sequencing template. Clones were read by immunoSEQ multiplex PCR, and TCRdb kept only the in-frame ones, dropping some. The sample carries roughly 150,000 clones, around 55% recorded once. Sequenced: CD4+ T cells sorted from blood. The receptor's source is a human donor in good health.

The CDR3 coding sequence is TGTGCCAGCCACCTGACTAGAAGCTCCTACAATGAGCAGTTCTTC. It encodes CASHLTRSSYNEQFF. The V and J genes are TRBV6-1 and TRBJ2-1, with D perhaps matching TRBD2 (6 bases). The CDR3 has 15 residues. The V end was cut by 8 bases, the J end by 0 bases, with 14 bases between. Germline CDR1 is MNHNS and CDR2 is SASEGT.